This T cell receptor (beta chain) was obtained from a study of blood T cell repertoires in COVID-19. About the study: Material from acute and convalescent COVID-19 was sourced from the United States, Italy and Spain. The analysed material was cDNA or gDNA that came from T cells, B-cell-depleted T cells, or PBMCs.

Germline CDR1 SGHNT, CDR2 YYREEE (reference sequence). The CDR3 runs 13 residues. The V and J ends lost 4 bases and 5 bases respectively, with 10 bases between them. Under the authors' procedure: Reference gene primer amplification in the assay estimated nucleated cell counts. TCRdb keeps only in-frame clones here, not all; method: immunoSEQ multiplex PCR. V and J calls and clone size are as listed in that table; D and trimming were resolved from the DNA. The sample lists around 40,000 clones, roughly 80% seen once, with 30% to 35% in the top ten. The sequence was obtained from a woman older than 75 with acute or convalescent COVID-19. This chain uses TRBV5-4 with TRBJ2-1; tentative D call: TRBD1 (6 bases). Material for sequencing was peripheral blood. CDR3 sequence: CASSQGPHNEQFF. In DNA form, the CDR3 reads TGTGCCAGCAGCCAGGGGCCGCACAATGAGCAGTTCTTC.